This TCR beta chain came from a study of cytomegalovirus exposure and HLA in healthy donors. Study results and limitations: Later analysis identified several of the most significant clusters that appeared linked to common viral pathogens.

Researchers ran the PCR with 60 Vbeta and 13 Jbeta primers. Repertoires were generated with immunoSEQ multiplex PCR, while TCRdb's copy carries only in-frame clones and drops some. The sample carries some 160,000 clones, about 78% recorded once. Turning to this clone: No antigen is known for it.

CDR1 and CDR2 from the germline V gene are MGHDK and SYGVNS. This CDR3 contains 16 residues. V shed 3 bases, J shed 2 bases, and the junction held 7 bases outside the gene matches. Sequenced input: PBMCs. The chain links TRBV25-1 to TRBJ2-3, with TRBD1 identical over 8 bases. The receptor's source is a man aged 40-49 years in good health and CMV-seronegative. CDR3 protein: CASSDRTGMFTDTQYF. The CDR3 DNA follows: TGTGCCAGCAGTGATAGGACAGGGATGTTCACAGATACGCAGTATTTT.